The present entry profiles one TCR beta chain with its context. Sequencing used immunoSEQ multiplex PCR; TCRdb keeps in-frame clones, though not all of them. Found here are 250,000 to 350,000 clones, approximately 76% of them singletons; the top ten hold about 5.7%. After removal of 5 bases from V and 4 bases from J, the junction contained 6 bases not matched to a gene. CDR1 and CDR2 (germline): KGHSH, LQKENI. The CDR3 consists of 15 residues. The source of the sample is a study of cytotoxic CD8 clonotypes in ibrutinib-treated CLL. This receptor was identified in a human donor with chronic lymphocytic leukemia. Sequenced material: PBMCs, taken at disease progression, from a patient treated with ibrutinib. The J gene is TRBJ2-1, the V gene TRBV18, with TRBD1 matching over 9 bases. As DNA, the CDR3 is TGTGCCAGCTCATCTGGGACAGGGAGGTACAATGAGCAGTTCTTC. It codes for CASSSGTGRYNEQFF.